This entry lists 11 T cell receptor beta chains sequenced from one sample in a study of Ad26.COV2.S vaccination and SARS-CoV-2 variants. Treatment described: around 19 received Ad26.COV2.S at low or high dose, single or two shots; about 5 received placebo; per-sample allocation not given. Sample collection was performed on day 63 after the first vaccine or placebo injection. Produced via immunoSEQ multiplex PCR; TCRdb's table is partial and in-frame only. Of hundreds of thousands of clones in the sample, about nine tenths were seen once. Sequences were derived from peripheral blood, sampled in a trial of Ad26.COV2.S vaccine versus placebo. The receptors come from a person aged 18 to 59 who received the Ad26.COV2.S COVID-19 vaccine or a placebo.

CDR3 amino acids: CASPSRETQYF. CDR3 DNA: TGCGCCAGCCCGTCCCGAGAGACCCAGTACTTC. This rearrangement joins TRBV23-1 to TRBJ2-5; D not resolved. TRBV23-1 is filed as an ORF, its function uncertain. V was cut by 8 bases and J by 4 bases, with 8 bases left in between. The CDR3 is 11 amino acids.

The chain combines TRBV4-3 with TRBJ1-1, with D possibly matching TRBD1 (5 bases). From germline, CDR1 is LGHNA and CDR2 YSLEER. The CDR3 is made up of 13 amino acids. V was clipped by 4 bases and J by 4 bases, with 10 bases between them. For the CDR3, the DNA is TGCGCCAGCAGCCGGGGGGGTCTCACTGAAGCTTTCTTT. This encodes CASSRGGLTEAFF.

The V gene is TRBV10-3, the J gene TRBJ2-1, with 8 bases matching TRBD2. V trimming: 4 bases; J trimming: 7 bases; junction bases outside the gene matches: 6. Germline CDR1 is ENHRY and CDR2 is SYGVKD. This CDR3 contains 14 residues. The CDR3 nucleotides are TGTGCCATCAGTGTGAGCGGGGGTCGGAATGAGCAGTTCTTC. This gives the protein CAISVSGGRNEQFF.

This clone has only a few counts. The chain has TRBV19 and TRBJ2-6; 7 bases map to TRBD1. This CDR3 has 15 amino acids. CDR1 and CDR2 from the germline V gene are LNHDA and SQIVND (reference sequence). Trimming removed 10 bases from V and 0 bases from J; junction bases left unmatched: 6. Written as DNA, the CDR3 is TGTGCCACCAGATCAGGGGGCTCTGGGGCCAACGTCCTGACTTTC. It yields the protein CATRSGGSGANVLTF.

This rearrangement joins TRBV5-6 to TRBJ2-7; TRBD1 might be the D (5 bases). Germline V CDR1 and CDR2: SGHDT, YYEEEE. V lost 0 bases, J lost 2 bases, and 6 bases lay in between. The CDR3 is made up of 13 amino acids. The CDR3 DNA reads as TGTGCCAGCAGCTTGGTCAGGGCCTACGAGCAGTACTTC. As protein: CASSLVRAYEQYF.

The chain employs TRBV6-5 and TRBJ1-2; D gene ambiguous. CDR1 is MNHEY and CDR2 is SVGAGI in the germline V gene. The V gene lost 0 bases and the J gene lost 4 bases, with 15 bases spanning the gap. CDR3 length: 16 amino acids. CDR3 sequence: CASSYSRGQTSYGYTF. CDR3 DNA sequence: TGTGCCAGCAGTTACTCGAGAGGCCAGACCTCCTATGGCTACACCTTC.

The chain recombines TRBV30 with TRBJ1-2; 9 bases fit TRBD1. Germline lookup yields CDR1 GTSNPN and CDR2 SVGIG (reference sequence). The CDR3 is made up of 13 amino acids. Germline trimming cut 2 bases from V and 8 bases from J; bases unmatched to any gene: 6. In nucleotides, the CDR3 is TGTGCCTGGAGTATGACAGGGGGGTACGGCTACACCTTC. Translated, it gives CAWSMTGGYGYTF.

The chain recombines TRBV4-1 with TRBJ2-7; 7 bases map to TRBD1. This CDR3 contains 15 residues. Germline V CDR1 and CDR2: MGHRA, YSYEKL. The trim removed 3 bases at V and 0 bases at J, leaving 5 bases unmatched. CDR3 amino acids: CASSQTGIFSYEQYF. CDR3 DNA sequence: TGCGCCAGCAGCCAGACAGGGATTTTCTCCTACGAGCAGTACTTC.

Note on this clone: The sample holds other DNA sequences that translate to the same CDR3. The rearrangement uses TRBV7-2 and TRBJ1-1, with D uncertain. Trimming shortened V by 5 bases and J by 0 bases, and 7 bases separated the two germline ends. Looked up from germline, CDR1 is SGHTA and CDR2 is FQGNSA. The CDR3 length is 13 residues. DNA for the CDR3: TGTGCCAGCAGCCTTCAGGTGAACACTGAAGCTTTCTTT. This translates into CASSLQVNTEAFF.

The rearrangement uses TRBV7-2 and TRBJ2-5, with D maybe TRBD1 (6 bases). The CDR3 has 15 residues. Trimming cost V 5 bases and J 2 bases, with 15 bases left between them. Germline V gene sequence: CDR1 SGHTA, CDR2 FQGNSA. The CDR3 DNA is TGTGCCAGCAGCAGACAGGCGGTGAGTCAAGAGACCCAGTACTTC. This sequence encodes CASSRQAVSQETQYF. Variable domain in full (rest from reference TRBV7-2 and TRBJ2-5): GAGVSQSPSNKVTEKGKDVELRCDPISGHTALYWYRQSLGQGLEFLIYFQGNSAPDKSGLPSDRFSAERTGGSVSTLTIQRTQQEDSAVYLCASSRQAVSQETQYFGPGTRLLVL.

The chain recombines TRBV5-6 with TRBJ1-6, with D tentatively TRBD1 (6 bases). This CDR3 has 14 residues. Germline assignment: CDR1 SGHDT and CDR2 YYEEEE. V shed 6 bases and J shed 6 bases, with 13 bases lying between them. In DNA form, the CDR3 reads TGTGCCAGCATCCCCAAGGGGGGTAATTCACCCCTCCACTTT. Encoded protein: CASIPKGGNSPLHF.